The T cell receptor beta chain described here comes from a study of blood T cells in healthy people across ages (dated by TCRdb to between 2014 and 2017). Notes on the research overall: In model experiments, template switching captured roughly one uniquely barcoded TCR beta cDNA molecule for every two T cells. To track age-related changes in TCR beta repertoire diversity, the study relied on deep sequencing normalized with unique cDNA molecular identifiers. The donors were divided into four age groups: young (average around 17 years), middle-aged (around 37), aged (approximately 64) and long-lived (82). Two additional independent replicas of 1 million unique cDNA reads from the same blood draw were analyzed for two donors (one aged 18 to 30 and one aged 80 or older).

The receptor library was made with 5' RACE. This sample was sequenced with an Illumina HiSeq 2500. A second PCR of roughly 7 to 11 cycles was performed with a sample-barcoded 5' primer and a J-beta primer mix. A template-switch 5' adaptor carrying 12 random nucleotides introduced a unique molecular identifier onto each TCR beta cDNA molecule. Each sample yielded at least 3 million CDR3-containing paired-end reads. The Mint cDNA synthesis kit, primed by a TRBC-specific oligonucleotide, was used to synthesize first-strand cDNA from all RNA. Following uracil-DNA glycosylase treatment, all cDNA underwent a first 18-cycle PCR with the universal primers M1SS and BC2_uni_R. Per the authors' processing: For normalization, 1 million high-quality reads were randomly selected from each sample, with every read carrying a distinct molecular identifier. Reads sharing molecular identifiers were discarded rather than binned into consensus sequences. MiTCR, with a Q25 quality threshold and the strictest error-elimination algorithm, was used for CDR3 identification, clonotype clustering and error correction. A nonparametric unseen species model with Euler transformation was used to estimate a lower bound on total TCR beta diversity. Using fastp at Q25 and MiXCR, TCRdb reprocessed the public reads and kept productive beta chains. Entries are consolidated by CDR3 protein sequence, retaining the most common genes and DNA. The V and J calls, along with clone size, are taken from TCRdb and not from the paper's own processing. The sample table lists hundreds of thousands of distinct CDR3 sequences, approximately 25% of them with a count of one. The top ten hold 9.4% of the sample.

The 39 donors, aged about 6 to 95 years, were systemically healthy Caucasian individuals from Russia. Each donor gave approximately 10 milliliters of peripheral blood, collected into EDTA-treated Vacutainer tubes. Ficoll-Paque density-gradient centrifugation was used to isolate PBMCs, with at least 7 million per sample. Trizol reagent was used to extract total RNA from the PBMCs, yielding at least 5 micrograms per sample. Naive CD45RAhigh/CD27high T cell percentages were measured by flow cytometry on a PBMC aliquot from every donor. At the junction V is shortened by 5 bases and J by 7 bases, with 15 bases in between. CDR1 and CDR2 are drawn from the germline V gene: SGHTA, FQGNSA. From the cysteine through the phenylalanine, the CDR3 covers 14 amino acids. The kept DNA is CDR3 alone, 42 bases in frame from the first base. On this clonotype itself: Its cognate antigen has yet to be identified. Per-base qualities were not stored, and no clone one base away is much larger.

Beyond this particular receptor, the publication reports: Estimates of total diversity from one million sequenced T cells were regarded as lower bounds and underestimates. Compared with the aged group, more naive CD4+ T cells, fewer expanded clones and increased TCR diversity were shown by the long-lived group, suggesting age selection. As age increased, observed TCR beta diversity per million T cells dropped in a roughly linear way, and a significant reduction was already evident by age about 36. Because profiling used bulk unsorted PBMCs, naive and antigen-experienced compartments could not be compared conclusively. The percentage of naive T cells measured by flow cytometry correlated strongly with observed TCR beta diversity. The CMV infection status of donors was not known, potentially confounding age-related changes in expanded clonotypes.

The same data also went into a second study, on T cells of mothers and their children. According to the second study: Nine systemically healthy Caucasian individuals served as donors, namely three mothers together with their six children. cDNA synthesis consumed the entire amount of extracted RNA, loaded at approximately 1.6 ug RNA in each 15 ul reaction. In the second PCR, the M1S primer introduced both the sample barcodes and 2-4 random nucleotides. Each mother yielded over 8 million TCR beta CDR3 reads and each child 2.5 million to 3 million reads. TCR recombination output is similarly shaped by thymic selection in related and unrelated pairs, with a minor effect exerted by inherited differences. Normalized repertoire overlap in related mother-child pairs was always slightly higher than in unrelated mother-child pairs, but the difference was never significant. Persistent microchimeric T cell clones were not detected, at a sensitivity of approximately 100 clones per million clonotypes. To look for features that set related mother-child pairs apart from unrelated individuals, the researchers ran deep NGS to compare the TCR beta repertoires of mothers and children. The mean age was 40 +/- 4 years for the mothers and 11 +/- 4 years for the children. After adapter ligation with NEBNext reagents, the libraries were sequenced on Illumina HiSeq 2000 with 100+100 nt paired-end reads. To prevent cross-contamination, the mother and child libraries were prepared one month apart and sequenced in separate runs. For each donor, somewhere between roughly 500,000 and 2,100,000 distinct TCR beta clonotypes were identified. Naive TCR beta clonotypes were estimated from low-frequency clonotypes matched to each donor's FACS-determined naive share, without sorting.

The sequenced material came from blood. The TCR was taken from a boy younger than 18 in good health. In this chain, TRBV7-2 is recombined with TRBJ1-5, and perhaps TRBD1 as D gene, on 5 matching bases. The CDR3: CASSPAWGLQPQHF. The DNA reads TGTGCCAGCAGCCCGGCGTGGGGGTTGCAGCCCCAGCATTTT.